This T cell receptor beta chain is drawn from a study of type 1 and type 2 diabetes patients. Study information: Magnetic bead positive selection isolated CD4+ or CD8+ T cells from PBMCs.

V shed 2 bases and J shed 2 bases, with 10 bases lying between them. CDR3 size: 14 residues. Germline V gene data show CDR1 as SQVTM and CDR2 as ANQGSEA. Findings and limits, study-wide: Some HECs seen only in T1D might also appear in more T2D or control samples. A median of one highly-expanded CD4+ clone, covering 3% to 4.5% of reads, occurred in type 2 diabetes.

PCR was run on genomic DNA. Multiplex PCR with 30 forward and 13 reverse primers amplified the TCR beta CDR3. TCRdb ran MiXCR on the multiplex PCR reads and lists one entry per CDR3 protein. The sample has fewer than 350,000 distinct CDR3 sequences, roughly 50% seen once. Worth noting for this clonotype: What it binds is unknown.

Roughly 10 milliliters of peripheral blood were drawn from each donor. The sequenced material came from peripheral blood mononuclear cells (PBMCs). The receptor was isolated from a man younger than 35 with type 2 diabetes. The rearrangement links TRBV29-1 to TRBJ2-1, with D hard to call. Here the CDR3 DNA reads TGCAGCGTTGAAAATCCCTTAACCTACAATGAGCAGTTCTTC. Translating gives CSVENPLTYNEQFF.